This entry lists 3 T cell receptor beta chains sequenced from one sample in a study of PD-L1 blockade in urothelial cancer. The method was immunoSEQ multiplex PCR; TCRdb's version includes in-frame clones alone and lacks a portion of them. The sample has tens of thousands of clones; 80% to 95% are singletons. The sample's time point: peripheral blood 6 weeks after treatment start. The source was PBMCs, collected around atezolizumab (anti-PD-L1) treatment. These receptors originate from a woman at least 80 years old with urothelial cancer.

This chain joins TRBV27 and TRBJ1-1; perhaps TRBD1 as D (6 bases). The CDR3 extends over 15 amino acids. Trimming stripped 7 bases from V and 4 bases from J, with 19 bases between. From germline, CDR1 is MNHEY and CDR2 SMNVEV (reference sequence). The CDR3 loop is CASTPRGAGGTEAFF. CDR3 nucleotide sequence: TGTGCCAGCACCCCCCGGGGGGCCGGGGGCACTGAAGCTTTCTTT.

The chain combines TRBV27 with TRBJ2-2; D is possibly TRBD2 (5 bases). The CDR3 runs 16 residues. Germline V CDR1 and CDR2: MNHEY, SMNVEV (reference sequence). V lost 5 bases and J 5 bases, leaving 18 bases between the germline ends. In DNA, the CDR3 is TGTGCCAGCAGTCCCACAGCGGCCTCAAGGACCGGGGAGCTGTTTTTT. Translation gives CASSPTAASRTGELFF.

This chain links TRBV5-4 with TRBJ2-1; D is perhaps TRBD1 (8 bases). Germline V gene data show CDR1 as SGHNT and CDR2 as YYREEE (reference sequence). This CDR3 comprises 16 residues. V was pared by 3 bases and J by 0 bases, with 13 bases between. CDR3 sequence (DNA): TGTGCCAGCAGCTCCCACAGGGGGGGCTCCTACAATGAGCAGTTCTTC. It encodes CASSSHRGGSYNEQFF.